In this sample, the clone carrying this T cell receptor beta chain turned up a few times. No antigen is known for it. Other DNA sequences of this sample code for an identical CDR3. Trimming removed 0 bases at V and 2 bases at J, with 10 bases between. The CDR3 extends over 14 amino acids. Germline assignment: CDR1 GTSNPN and CDR2 SVGIG (reference sequence). The sample belongs to a study of beta chain features in type 1 diabetes. Study context: Over all samples combined, 107,917,701 sorted cells were examined. The study, taken as a whole, reports: It was not settled here whether HLA type affects TCRB rearrangement. Among all four CD4+ subsets, Type 1 diabetes patients had TCRB CDR3s that were moderately but significantly shorter.

One heparinised blood draw, averaging about 100 mL, came from each donor. Post-sort purity exceeded 98% for all sorted populations. The entirety of the isolated RNA underwent reverse transcription, so expressed TCRB transcripts were sequenced. Some clones are missing from TCRdb's copy, which holds only in-frame ones; the method was immunoSEQ multiplex PCR. This table has around 250,000 clones, 14% appearing once. The J gene is TRBJ1-1, the V gene TRBV30; D is unresolved. The sequence came from a man aged 25-40 years with type 1 diabetes. Source material: naive CD4+ T cells from blood. The CDR3 bases are TGTGCCTGGAGTGTAGGGAGGGTTAACACTGAAGCTTTCTTT. Its protein product is CAWSVGRVNTEAFF.